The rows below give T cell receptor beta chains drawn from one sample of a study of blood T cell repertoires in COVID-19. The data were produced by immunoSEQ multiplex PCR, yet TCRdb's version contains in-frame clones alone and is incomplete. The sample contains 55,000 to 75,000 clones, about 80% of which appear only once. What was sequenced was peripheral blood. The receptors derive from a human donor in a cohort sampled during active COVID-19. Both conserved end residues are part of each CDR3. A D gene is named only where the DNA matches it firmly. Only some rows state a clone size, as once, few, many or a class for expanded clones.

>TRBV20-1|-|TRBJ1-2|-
TGCAGTGCTAGTCCACAGGCAGTAGGCTACACCTTC
CSASPQAVGYTF
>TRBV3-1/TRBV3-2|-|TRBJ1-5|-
TGTGCCAGCAGCCAATTCCGGGGCAATCAGCCCCAGCATTTT
CASSQFRGNQPQHF
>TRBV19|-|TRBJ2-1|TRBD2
TGTGCCAGTAGGGCGGGAGGGATGGTCGATGAGCAGTTCTTC
CASRAGGMVDEQFF
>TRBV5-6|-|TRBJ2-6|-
TGTGCCAGCAGCCCCCTTGGGGCCAACGTCCTGACTTTC
CASSPLGANVLTF
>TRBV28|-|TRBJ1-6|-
TGTGCCAGCAGTGACCAGGGGTTTTTCGGATCACCCCTCCACTTT
CASSDQGFFGSPLHF
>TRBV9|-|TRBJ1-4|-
TGTGCCAGCAGCGTAGACCCCTTGGGGGGTAAAAAACTGTTTTTT
CASSVDPLGGKKLFF
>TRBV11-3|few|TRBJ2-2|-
TGTGCCAGCAGCTTAGAGGGGGCCTTAAACACCGGGGAGCTGTTTTTT
CASSLEGALNTGELFF
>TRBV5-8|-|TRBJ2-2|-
TGTGCCAGCACCGTAAGGGGGATTAACACCGGGGAGCTGTTTTTT
CASTVRGINTGELFF
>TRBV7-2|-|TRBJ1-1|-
TGTGCCAGCAACCAAAGGGGGGGGAACACTGAAGCTTTCTTT
CASNQRGGNTEAFF
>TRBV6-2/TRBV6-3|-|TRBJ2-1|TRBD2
TGTGCCAGCAGTTACCCTGCAACTAGCGTCCTATCCTACAATGAGCAGTTCTTC
CASSYPATSVLSYNEQFF
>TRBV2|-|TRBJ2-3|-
TGTGCCAGCAGTGACAGGGGAACAGATACGCAGTATTTT
CASSDRGTDTQYF
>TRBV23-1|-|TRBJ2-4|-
TGCGCCAGCAGTCGGGCGCAAGCCAAAAACATTCAGTACTTC
CASSRAQAKNIQYF
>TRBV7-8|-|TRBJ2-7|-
TGTGCCAGCAGCCCAGACAGCCCTTTAGAGCAGTACTTC
CASSPDSPLEQYF
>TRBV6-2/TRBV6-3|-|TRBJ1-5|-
TGTGCCAGCAGCAGGACAGAGCCTTACAATCAGCCCCAGCATTTT
CASSRTEPYNQPQHF
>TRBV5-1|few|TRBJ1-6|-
TGCGCCAGCAGCTTTGGAGGGGATGTTGGATCACCCCTCCACTTT
CASSFGGDVGSPLHF
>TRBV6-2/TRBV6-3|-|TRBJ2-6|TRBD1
TGTGCCAGCAACCCAGGGGGATCTGGGGCCAACGTCCTGACTTTC
CASNPGGSGANVLTF
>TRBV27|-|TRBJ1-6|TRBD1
TGTGCCAGCAGATTGGGACAGACCCTTACTTCACCCCTCCACTTT
CASRLGQTLTSPLHF
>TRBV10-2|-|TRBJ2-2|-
TGCGCCACCACTGGGGGGGCTCCCACCGGGGAGCTGTTTTTT
CATTGGAPTGELFF
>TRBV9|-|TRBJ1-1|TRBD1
TGTGCCAGCAGCGCGACAGGGTTTGGGACTGAAGCTTTCTTT
CASSATGFGTEAFF
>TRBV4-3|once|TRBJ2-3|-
TGCGCCAGCAGCCAAGATCGAACACCGACAGATACGCAGTATTTT
CASSQDRTPTDTQYF
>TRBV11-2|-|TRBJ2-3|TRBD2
TGTGCCAGCAGCCCTCGACTAGCGGGGGCCGATACGCAGTATTTT
CASSPRLAGADTQYF
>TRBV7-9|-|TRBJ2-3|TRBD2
TGTGCCAGCAGCCCCAATAGGGGAGCGGGGAGGTCGGATACGCAGTATTTT
CASSPNRGAGRSDTQYF
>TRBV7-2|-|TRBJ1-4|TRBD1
TGTGCCAGCAGCCCAGGGGGAAAGGTTAATGAAAAACTGTTTTTT
CASSPGGKVNEKLFF
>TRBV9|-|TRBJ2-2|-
TGTGCCAGCAGCGTAGGCCTAAACACCGGGGAGCTGTTTTTT
CASSVGLNTGELFF
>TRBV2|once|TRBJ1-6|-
TGTGCCAGCAGTCTTGGACAGCCGGGTGATTCACCCCTCCACTTT
CASSLGQPGDSPLHF
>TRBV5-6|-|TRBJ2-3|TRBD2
TGTGCCAGCAGCTTACCGGGACTAGCAGTGGATACGCAGTATTTT
CASSLPGLAVDTQYF
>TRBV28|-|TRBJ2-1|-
TGTGCCAGTAATCGGGGGACAGCGATTTACAATGAGCAGTTCTTC
CASNRGTAIYNEQFF
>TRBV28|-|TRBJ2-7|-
TGTGCCAGCAGTTTAAGTCGGGGTCTTTCCTACGAGCAGTACTTC
CASSLSRGLSYEQYF
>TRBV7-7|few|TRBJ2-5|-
TGTGCTAGCAGCTTAGGAGGGACATTTCAAGAGACCCAGTACTTC
CASSLGGTFQETQYF
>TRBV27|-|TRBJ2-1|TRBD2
TGTGCCAGCAGTCAGACTAGCGTTAATGAGCAGTTCTTC
CASSQTSVNEQFF
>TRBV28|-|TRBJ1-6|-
TGTGCCAGCGGGGAGGGGCTTGTCGGTTCACCCCTCCACTTT
CASGEGLVGSPLHF
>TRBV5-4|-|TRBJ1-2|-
TGTGCCAGCAGCTTGGGGGGAGCCAGGGAGGGAAACTATGGCTACACCTTC
CASSLGGAREGNYGYTF
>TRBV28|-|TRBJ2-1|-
TGTGCCAGCACCGCAGGGGGGCGGTCCTACAATGAGCAGTTCTTC
CASTAGGRSYNEQFF
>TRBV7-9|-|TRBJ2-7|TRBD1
TGTGCCAGCAGCTTAGCAGGGGGCCCAGTCGAGCAGTACTTC
CASSLAGGPVEQYF
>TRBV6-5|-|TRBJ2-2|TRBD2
TGTGCCAGCGCCCGCGGGGGTTTTAACACCGGGGAGCTGTTTTTT
CASARGGFNTGELFF
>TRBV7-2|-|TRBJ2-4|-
TGTGCCAGCAGCTTAGGCCGGGAGCCAAACATTCAGTACTTC
CASSLGREPNIQYF
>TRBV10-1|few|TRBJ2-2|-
TGCGCCAGCAGGCGGGATTCGAACACCGGGGAGCTGTTTTTT
CASRRDSNTGELFF
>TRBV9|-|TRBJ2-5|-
TGTGCCAGCAGCAGACAACAGGGAGGGATAACAGAGACCCAGTACTTC
CASSRQQGGITETQYF
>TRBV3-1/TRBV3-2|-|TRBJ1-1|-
TGTGCCAGCAGCACTTCCGCGGGGGTCGGTAACACTGAAGCTTTCTTT
CASSTSAGVGNTEAFF
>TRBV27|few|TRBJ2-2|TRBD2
TGTGCCAGCAGTAAGAGACTAGCCCTGAACACCGGGGAGCTGTTTTTT
CASSKRLALNTGELFF
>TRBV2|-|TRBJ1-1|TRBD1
TGTGCCAGCAGTGGACAGGGTGGCACTGAAGCTTTCTTT
CASSGQGGTEAFF
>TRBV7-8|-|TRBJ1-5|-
TGTGCCAGCAGCTTAGGGAGGGCTCAGCCCCAGCATTTT
CASSLGRAQPQHF
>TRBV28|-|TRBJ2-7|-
TGTGCCAGCACCCTAGAGTTGACAGGCGGGTACGAGCAGTACTTC
CASTLELTGGYEQYF
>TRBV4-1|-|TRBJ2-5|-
TGCGCCAGCAGCCAAGGACAGGAGGCCGTACAAGAGACCCAGTACTTC
CASSQGQEAVQETQYF
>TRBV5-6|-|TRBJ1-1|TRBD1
TGTGCCAGCAGTTATAGACAGGGGGGAGACACTGAAGCTTTCTTT
CASSYRQGGDTEAFF
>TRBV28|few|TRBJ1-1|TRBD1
TGTGCCAGCAGTTTGGCTAGGGGGCAAGTCTTGAACACTGAAGCTTTCTTT
CASSLARGQVLNTEAFF
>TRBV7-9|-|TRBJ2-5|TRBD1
TGTGCCAGCAGCTTTCTTTCGGGGACAGGGCAAGAGACCCAGTACTTC
CASSFLSGTGQETQYF
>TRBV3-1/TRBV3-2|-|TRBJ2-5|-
TGTGCCAGCAGCCAAGATCGGACTTCGGAGACCCAGTACTTC
CASSQDRTSETQYF
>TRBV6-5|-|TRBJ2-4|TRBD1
TGTGCCAGCAGCAAGTCGGGACAGTCCAAAAACATTCAGTACTTC
CASSKSGQSKNIQYF
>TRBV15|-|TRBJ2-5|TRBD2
TGTGCCACCAGCATCCGGACTAGCGGGCTCGGGGAGACCCAGTACTTC
CATSIRTSGLGETQYF
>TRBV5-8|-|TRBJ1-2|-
TGTGCCAGCAGCTTGTCGTCCGTAGTTGGCTACACCTTC
CASSLSSVVGYTF
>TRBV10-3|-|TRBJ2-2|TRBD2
TGTGCCATCAGTGATGCTAGCGGGAGGGCCGGGACCGGGGAGCTGTTTTTT
CAISDASGRAGTGELFF
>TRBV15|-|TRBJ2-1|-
TGTGCCACCAGCACGATGGGACATCAGGCTCGCAATGAGCAGTTCTTC
CATSTMGHQARNEQFF
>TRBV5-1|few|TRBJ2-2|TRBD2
TGCGCCAGCCTACCGGGGGAGGGGACCGGGGAGCTGTTTTTT
CASLPGEGTGELFF
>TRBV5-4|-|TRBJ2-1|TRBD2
TGTGCCAGCAGCAATGGGAGGACTAGCGGGAGTTACCATGAGCAGTTCTTC
CASSNGRTSGSYHEQFF
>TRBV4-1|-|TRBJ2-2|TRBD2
TGCGCCAGCAGCCAAGGTCCGGGACTAGCGGGGGGGCCCGGCGGGGAGCTGTTTTTT
CASSQGPGLAGGPGGELFF
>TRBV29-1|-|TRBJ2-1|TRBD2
TGCAGCGTTGGGGGGGCGGGGGGTTACAATGAGCAGTTCTTC
CSVGGAGGYNEQFF
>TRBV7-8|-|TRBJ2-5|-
TGTGCCAGCAGCGTAGGGGACACCGCGTGGGAGACCCAGTACTTC
CASSVGDTAWETQYF
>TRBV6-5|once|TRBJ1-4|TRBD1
TGTGCCAGCACCGGACAGGGGGAAGGTAATGAAAAACTGTTTTTT
CASTGQGEGNEKLFF